This entry lists 13 T cell receptor beta chains sequenced from one sample in a study of CD8 T cells in Susac syndrome. The authors reverse transcribed roughly 0.5 to 1 ug RNA with random hexamers. TCRdb re-called the immunoSEQ multiplex PCR reads with MiXCR, one entry per CDR3 protein. The sample lists roughly 190,000 distinct CDR3 sequences; about 95% were seen once. Sequenced material: CD4+ T cells from PBMCs. The receptors shown here come from a human donor in good health.

This sequence joins TRBV7-9 and TRBJ2-7; maybe TRBD1 (6 bases). Trimming shortened V by 6 bases and J by 6 bases, and 18 bases separated the two germline ends. Germline CDR1 reads SEHNR; CDR2 reads FQNEAQ (reference sequence). The CDR3 has 14 amino acids. The CDR3 DNA reads as TGTGCCAGCAGTTTTAACCGGGACATCCGCGAGCAGTACTTC. Translation gives CASSFNRDIREQYF.

V is TRBV29-1 and J is TRBJ2-1; a weak D match, TRBD2 (5 bases). CDR1 and CDR2 from the germline V gene are SQVTM and ANQGSEA. The V end was cut by 7 bases, the J end by 1 base, with 14 bases between. The CDR3 covers 14 residues. This chain's CDR3 is CSGRGAGSYNEQFF. For the CDR3, the DNA is TGCAGCGGCCGGGGAGCAGGATCCTACAATGAGCAGTTCTTC.

The V and J genes are TRBV5-4 and TRBJ2-1; maybe TRBD2 (5 bases). In germline, CDR1 is SGHNT, CDR2 YYREEE (reference sequence). The CDR3 is 16 amino acids. The V end was cut by 0 bases, the J end by 3 bases, with 13 bases between. The CDR3 loop reads CASSLDGGSVYNEQFF. CDR3 nucleotide sequence: TGTGCCAGCAGCTTGGATGGTGGGAGTGTCTACAATGAGCAGTTCTTC. The complete variable domain, with remaining parts taken from reference TRBV5-4 and TRBJ2-1, reads ETGVTQSPTHLIKTRGQQVTLRCSSQSGHNTVSWYQQALGQGPQFIFQYYREEENGRGNFPPRFSGLQFPNYSSELNVNALELDDSALYLCASSLDGGSVYNEQFFGPGTRLTVL.

This chain uses TRBV5-4 with TRBJ2-2, with TRBD2 as a possible D gene (6 bases). The CDR3 runs 16 residues. CDR1 is SGHNT, CDR2 YYREEE, per germline (reference sequence). V was clipped by 4 bases and J by 1 base, with 14 bases between them. In DNA form, the CDR3 reads TGTGCCAGCAGCCCATTGGGGGGACTGAACACCGGGGAGCTGTTTTTT. Translating it yields CASSPLGGLNTGELFF. Supplemented by reference TRBV5-4 and TRBJ2-2, the full variable domain reads ETGVTQSPTHLIKTRGQQVTLRCSSQSGHNTVSWYQQALGQGPQFIFQYYREEENGRGNFPPRFSGLQFPNYSSELNVNALELDDSALYLCASSPLGGLNTGELFFGEGSRLTVL.

The CDR3 DNA reads as TGTGCCAGCAGGGACGGCGGGGCCAACGTCCTGACTTTC. Amino acids: CASRDGGANVLTF. The chain combines TRBV6-5 with TRBJ2-6, with D uncertain. V dropped 6 bases and J dropped 4 bases, with 7 bases sitting between them. CDR1 is MNHEY, CDR2 SVGAGI, per germline. The CDR3 length is 13 residues.

The rearrangement links TRBV27 to TRBJ2-1, with TRBD2 as a possible D gene (6 bases). This CDR3 contains 15 residues. Germline CDR1 and CDR2: MNHEY and SMNVEV (reference sequence). Trimming removed 7 bases from V and 5 bases from J, with 18 bases in between. CDR3 loop: CASTPLDAGNNEQFF. CDR3 nucleotide sequence: TGTGCCAGCACCCCGCTAGATGCGGGGAACAATGAGCAGTTCTTC.

The chain combines TRBV9 with TRBJ1-1; unclear D gene. In germline, CDR1 is SGDLS, CDR2 YYNGEE. The CDR3 sequence is 13 residues long. V was shortened by 1 base and J by 6 bases, with 10 bases between the two germline ends. The CDR3 sequence: CASSVQPQAEAFF. CDR3 in DNA: TGTGCCAGCAGCGTACAGCCGCAGGCTGAAGCTTTCTTT.

The chain recombines TRBV25-1 with TRBJ2-5, with D unclear. The CDR3 is 15 amino acids. The V end lost 1 base, the J end lost 0 bases, and 9 bases lay between the germline ends. Per germline, CDR1 MGHDK and CDR2 SYGVNS. The CDR3: CASSELTGYQETQYF. The DNA for the CDR3 is TGTGCCAGCAGTGAATTGACCGGCTACCAAGAGACCCAGTACTTC. The whole variable domain, filled in from reference TRBV25-1 and TRBJ2-5, reads EADIYQTPRYLVIGTGKKITLECSQTMGHDKMYWYQQDPGMELHLIHYSYGVNSTEKGDLSSESTVSRIRTEHFPLTLESARPSHTSQYLCASSELTGYQETQYFGPGTRLLVL.

The V and J genes are TRBV2 and TRBJ2-7; 7 positions agree with TRBD2. The CDR3 runs to 14 residues. Trimming took 1 base from V and 7 from J; bases not matched to a gene: 7. Per germline, CDR1 SNHLY and CDR2 FYNNEI. CDR3 region: CASSEVLAGQEQYF. The CDR3 DNA is TGTGCCAGCAGTGAAGTCTTAGCGGGTCAGGAGCAGTACTTC.

The rearrangement links TRBV24-1 to TRBJ2-1, with D possibly called TRBD1 or TRBD2 (5 bases each). Germline values: CDR1 KGHDR, CDR2 SFDVKD. Between the trimmed V and J ends, which lost 3 bases and 5 bases, there was a span of 13 bases. The CDR3 runs 15 residues. CDR3 amino acids: CATSDTTRDHNEQFF. Here the CDR3 DNA reads TGTGCCACCAGTGATACAACCCGGGACCACAATGAGCAGTTCTTC.

The CDR3 coding sequence is TGTGCCAGCAGTCCGACAGGTTTCCTCAACTATGGCTACACCTTC. It yields the protein CASSPTGFLNYGYTF. The V call is TRBV27, the J call TRBJ1-2, with D tentatively TRBD1 (6 bases). CDR3 length: 15 amino acids. The V gene's germline CDR1 is MNHEY and CDR2 SMNVEV (reference sequence). V dropped 5 bases and J dropped 2 bases, with 15 bases sitting between them.

The chain recombines TRBV3-1 with TRBJ1-2; a weak D match, TRBD1 (5 bases). Germline values: CDR1 LGHDT, CDR2 YNNKEL (reference sequence). The V gene lost 1 base and the J gene lost 8 bases, with 17 bases spanning the gap. The CDR3 totals 15 residues. The DNA for the CDR3 is TGTGCCAGCAGCCAAGTTGACAGACGGGGATACGGCTACACCTTC. Its protein product is CASSQVDRRGYGYTF. Looking up the rest from reference TRBV3-1 and TRBJ1-2 gives the full variable domain: DTAVSQTPKYLVTQMGNDKSIKCEQNLGHDTMYWYKQDSKKFLKIMFSYNNKELIINETVPNRFSPKSPDKAHLNLHINSLELGDSAVYFCASSQVDRRGYGYTFGSGTRLTVV.

The gene calls are TRBV5-1 and TRBJ2-5; D uncertain. Germline loops: CDR1 SGHRS, CDR2 YFSETQ. The CDR3 is 14 residues long. V was trimmed by 0 bases and J by 2 bases, leaving 8 bases between them. The CDR3 spells CASSLVLGQETQYF. The CDR3 region has the DNA TGCGCCAGCAGCTTGGTGCTGGGGCAAGAGACCCAGTACTTC. The variable domain in full, completed from reference TRBV5-1 and TRBJ2-5, reads KAGVTQTPRYLIKTRGQQVTLSCSPISGHRSVSWYQQTPGQGLQFLFEYFSETQRNKGNFPGRFSGRQFSNSRSEMNVSTLELGDSALYLCASSLVLGQETQYFGPGTRLLVL.